These T cell receptor beta chains were read from a single sample in a study of blood T cell repertoires in COVID-19. Profiled with immunoSEQ multiplex PCR; TCRdb holds only in-frame clones, not every one. The table lists about 140,000 clones, roughly 85% of them singletons, with less than 5.5% in the top ten. Sequenced: peripheral blood. These receptor sequences come from a human donor in a cohort sampled during active COVID-19. The CDR3 runs from the conserved cysteine through the conserved F or W. D genes are given only for firm matches. For some rows the clone size is stated as once, few or many, or as a class when expanded; others skip it.

>TRBV5-4|TRBJ1-2|TRBD1|.|14
CASSPGGQGPGYTF
TGTGCCAGCAGCCCTGGTGGACAGGGGCCTGGCTACACCTTC
>TRBV2|TRBJ2-3|.|.|16
CASRDPGSPSTDTQYF
TGTGCCAGCAGGGACCCGGGGAGCCCTAGCACAGATACGCAGTATTTT
>TRBV3-1/TRBV3-2|TRBJ2-5|.|few|11
CASSQRETQYF
TGTGCCAGCAGCCAGAGGGAGACCCAGTACTTC
>TRBV19|TRBJ2-2|TRBD2|few|15
CASSTAGGNTGELFF
TGTGCCAGTAGTACGGCGGGGGGCAACACCGGGGAGCTGTTTTTT
>TRBV3-1/TRBV3-2|TRBJ1-2|TRBD1|.|12
CASANRGGGYTF
TGTGCCAGCGCAAACAGGGGTGGTGGCTACACCTTC
>TRBV2|TRBJ2-1|.|once|14
CASSPGLPHNEQFF
TGTGCCAGCTCCCCGGGACTCCCCCACAATGAGCAGTTCTTC
>TRBV5-1|TRBJ2-7|.|.|13
CASRGQKLYEQYF
TGCGCCAGCAGAGGACAGAAACTCTACGAGCAGTACTTC
>TRBV12-3/TRBV12-4|TRBJ2-5|TRBD2|.|13
CASTNSGGQTQYF
TGTGCCAGCACTAACTCGGGGGGACAGACCCAGTACTTC
>TRBV6-5|TRBJ1-5|.|.|14
CASRGQGSNQPQHF
TGTGCCAGCAGGGGCCAGGGAAGCAATCAGCCCCAGCATTTT
>TRBV7-6|TRBJ1-4|.|.|17
CASSRGGPGGTNEKLFF
TGTGCCAGCAGTCGCGGGGGCCCCGGAGGAACTAATGAAAAACTGTTTTTT
>TRBV7-3|TRBJ2-1|.|.|16
CASSLTGGDVPNEQFF
TGTGCCAGCAGCTTAACGGGGGGTGATGTTCCCAATGAGCAGTTCTTC
>TRBV5-4|TRBJ2-6|TRBD2|few|15
CASSFWGGKANVLTF
TGTGCCAGCAGCTTTTGGGGGGGAAAGGCCAACGTCCTGACTTTC
>TRBV27|TRBJ1-5|.|few|13
CASKGANNQPQHF
TGTGCCAGCAAAGGGGCCAACAATCAGCCCCAGCATTTT
>TRBV15|TRBJ1-1|TRBD1|.|13
CATSFDRVAEAFF
TGTGCCACCAGCTTCGACAGGGTGGCTGAAGCTTTCTTT
>TRBV24-1|TRBJ2-3|.|.|11
CATSDLVEKAF
TGTGCCACCAGTGATTTAGTGGAGAAAGCTTTT
>TRBV29-1|TRBJ1-2|.|few|11
CSVLRTSGYTF
TGCAGCGTCCTGCGAACGTCTGGCTACACCTTC
>TRBV5-1|TRBJ1-2|.|once|14
CASSLGRSRAGYTF
TGCGCCAGCAGCTTGGGTAGGTCCAGGGCCGGCTACACCTTC
>TRBV27|TRBJ2-5|.|few|14
CASSPGTSEETQYF
TGTGCCAGCAGTCCCGGGACTTCGGAAGAGACCCAGTACTTC
>TRBV7-8|TRBJ1-3|TRBD1|.|17
CASSLPRPQGGRNTIYF
TGTGCCAGCAGCCTCCCCCGTCCTCAGGGGGGCCGAAACACCATATATTTT
>TRBV2|TRBJ2-1|.|few|16
CASSEPEGLGINEQFF
TGTGCCAGCAGTGAACCCGAAGGACTGGGGATTAATGAGCAGTTCTTC
>TRBV9|TRBJ1-4|TRBD1|.|14
CASSTGTGEEKLFF
TGTGCCAGCAGCACCGGGACAGGGGAGGAAAAACTGTTTTTT
>TRBV11-3|TRBJ2-5|TRBD1|.|14
CASSLNRDRETQYF
TGTGCCAGCAGCCTCAATCGGGACAGGGAGACCCAGTACTTC
>TRBV20-1|TRBJ2-6|.|.|15
CSASAHGQGGNVLTF
TGCAGTGCTAGTGCACACGGGCAGGGAGGCAACGTCCTGACTTTC
>TRBV25-1|TRBJ2-7|.|.|18
CASSDPAKDGRGAYEQYF
TGTGCCAGCAGTGATCCCGCGAAGGACGGGAGAGGGGCCTACGAGCAGTACTTC
>TRBV6-6|TRBJ1-5|TRBD1|.|15
CASRARGTDNQPQHF
TGTGCCAGCAGGGCCAGGGGGACGGACAATCAGCCCCAGCATTTT
>TRBV13|TRBJ2-5|.|.|14
CASSFLAAKETQYF
TGTGCCAGCAGCTTCCTCGCGGCAAAGGAGACCCAGTACTTC
>TRBV24-1|TRBJ1-1|TRBD1|few|14
CATRGQDPNTEAFF
TGTGCCACCAGGGGACAGGACCCGAACACTGAAGCTTTCTTT
>TRBV7-9|TRBJ1-1|.|.|14
CASSLSGSGTEAFF
TGTGCCAGCAGCTTAAGTGGGAGCGGCACTGAAGCTTTCTTT
>TRBV2|TRBJ1-5|.|.|14
CASSGSGDNQPQHF
TGTGCCAGCAGCGGATCAGGCGACAATCAGCCCCAGCATTTT
>TRBV28|TRBJ2-6|TRBD1|few|18
CASRRPGTAFSGANVLTF
TGTGCCAGCAGAAGGCCCGGGACAGCCTTCTCTGGGGCCAACGTCCTGACTTTC
>TRBV5-1|TRBJ2-7|.|.|16
CASSLGHRDISYEQYF
TGCGCCAGCAGCTTGGGCCACCGGGACATTTCCTACGAGCAGTACTTC
>TRBV6-1|TRBJ2-7|TRBD1|once|12
CASRDRVSEQYF
TGTGCCAGCCGTGACAGGGTATCCGAGCAGTACTTC
>TRBV5-8|TRBJ1-5|TRBD1|.|17
CASSSLLSTGNNQPQHF
TGTGCCAGCAGCTCCCTCCTATCGACAGGGAACAATCAGCCCCAGCATTTT
>TRBV11-3|TRBJ2-1|.|once|13
CASSPRLGNEQFF
TGTGCCAGCAGCCCCCGACTGGGCAATGAGCAGTTCTTC
>TRBV6-5|TRBJ2-7|TRBD1|.|15
CASRRTGAANYEQYF
TGTGCCAGCAGGCGAACAGGGGCCGCGAACTACGAGCAGTACTTC
>TRBV9|TRBJ1-2|.|.|11
CASSSRSGYTF
TGTGCCAGCAGCTCCCGGTCCGGCTACACCTTC
>TRBV5-4|TRBJ2-3|TRBD2|.|15
CASSLPGGGADTQYF
TGTGCCAGCAGCTTGCCGGGTGGGGGGGCAGATACGCAGTATTTT
>TRBV5-1|TRBJ1-6|.|.|15
CASSNGRGLDSPLHF
TGCGCCAGCAGCAATGGAAGAGGGTTGGATTCACCCCTCCACTTT
>TRBV28|TRBJ2-7|.|once|14
CASQDRPSHYEQYF
TGTGCCAGCCAAGACAGGCCTTCACACTACGAGCAGTACTTC
>TRBV6-2/TRBV6-3|TRBJ2-7|TRBD2|.|14
CASSYPSGTYEQYF
TGTGCCAGCAGTTACCCTAGCGGAACCTACGAGCAGTACTTC
>TRBV29-1|TRBJ2-7|TRBD1|.|14
CSVEDPRGFNEQYF
TGCAGCGTTGAAGACCCCAGGGGGTTCAACGAGCAGTACTTC
>TRBV3-1/TRBV3-2|TRBJ2-7|TRBD2|.|16
CASSQVGLAATYEQYF
TGTGCCAGCAGCCAAGTGGGACTAGCGGCCACCTACGAGCAGTACTTC
>TRBV18|TRBJ2-7|TRBD1|.|17
CASSPGTDRGNPYEQYF
TGTGCCAGCTCACCGGGGACGGACAGGGGTAATCCTTACGAGCAGTACTTC
>TRBV7-2|TRBJ2-2|TRBD2|.|19
CASSFPATSGGARVGELFF
TGTGCCAGCAGCTTCCCGGCGACTAGCGGGGGGGCCAGGGTAGGGGAGCTGTTTTTT
>TRBV12-3/TRBV12-4|TRBJ1-1|.|.|13
CASSFFRGTEAFF
TGTGCCAGCAGTTTTTTTAGGGGAACTGAAGCTTTCTTT
>TRBV5-3|TRBJ1-4|.|.|12
CARSPNPTGLFF
TGTGCCAGAAGCCCAAATCCGACGGGACTGTTTTTT
>TRBV19|TRBJ2-1|TRBD2|.|16
CASSLTWQPGGGEQFF
TGTGCCAGTAGTCTCACCTGGCAGCCGGGGGGGGGTGAGCAGTTCTTC
>TRBV30|TRBJ2-5|.|few|13
CAWARLVQETQYF
TGTGCCTGGGCTAGACTAGTCCAAGAGACCCAGTACTTC
>TRBV6-5|TRBJ2-7|.|.|14
CASSSNPGLYEQYF
TGTGCCAGCAGTTCCAACCCGGGTCTTTACGAGCAGTACTTC
>TRBV6-2/TRBV6-3|TRBJ1-5|.|.|14
CASSSTGFNQPQHF
TGTGCCAGCAGTTCAACAGGGTTCAATCAGCCCCAGCATTTT
>TRBV5-1|TRBJ2-7|TRBD2|.|14
CASSWGLAVDEQYF
TGCGCCAGCAGCTGGGGACTAGCGGTTGACGAGCAGTACTTC
>TRBV1|TRBJ2-2|.|.|17
CTSKPELAGAKTGELFF
TGCACCAGCAAACCGGAACTAGCGGGAGCCAAGACCGGGGAGCTGTTTTTT
>TRBV28|TRBJ2-7|.|.|14
CASIGQGLTYEQYF
TGTGCCAGCATTGGCCAGGGATTAACCTACGAGCAGTACTTC
>TRBV30|TRBJ1-1|.|.|12
CAWRGAGAEAFF
TGTGCCTGGAGGGGGGCAGGGGCTGAAGCTTTCTTT